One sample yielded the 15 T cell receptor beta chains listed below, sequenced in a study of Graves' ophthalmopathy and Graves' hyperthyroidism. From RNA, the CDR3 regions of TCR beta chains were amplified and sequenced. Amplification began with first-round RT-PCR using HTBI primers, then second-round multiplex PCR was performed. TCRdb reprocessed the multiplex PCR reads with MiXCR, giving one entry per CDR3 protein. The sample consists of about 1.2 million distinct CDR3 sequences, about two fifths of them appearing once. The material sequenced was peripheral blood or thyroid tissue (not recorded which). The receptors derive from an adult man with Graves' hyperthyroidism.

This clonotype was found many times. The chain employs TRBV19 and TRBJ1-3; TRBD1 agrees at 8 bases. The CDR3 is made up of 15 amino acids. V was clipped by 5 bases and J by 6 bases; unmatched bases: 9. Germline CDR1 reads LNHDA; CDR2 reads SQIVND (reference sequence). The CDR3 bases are TGTGCCAGTAGTGTGAGACAGGGGTGGGCAAACACCATATATTTT. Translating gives CASSVRQGWANTIYF.

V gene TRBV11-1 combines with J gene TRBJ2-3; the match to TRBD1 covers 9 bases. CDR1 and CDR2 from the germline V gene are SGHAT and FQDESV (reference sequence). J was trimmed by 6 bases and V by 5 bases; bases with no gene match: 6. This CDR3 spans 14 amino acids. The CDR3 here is CASSQADRGDTQYF. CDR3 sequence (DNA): TGTGCCAGCAGCCAAGCGGACAGGGGTGATACGCAGTATTTT.

In nucleotides, the CDR3 is TGCAGTGCTAGGGAGAGGGGGGGGGCGCGTGAAAAACTGTTTTTT. Its translation is CSARERGGAREKLFF. The chain couples TRBV20-1 to TRBJ1-4; a possible D gene is TRBD1 (6 bases). The CDR3 contains 15 residues. Germline V gene lookup returns CDR1 DFQATT and CDR2 SNEGSKA (reference sequence). Trimming stripped 3 bases from V and 7 bases from J, with 18 bases between.

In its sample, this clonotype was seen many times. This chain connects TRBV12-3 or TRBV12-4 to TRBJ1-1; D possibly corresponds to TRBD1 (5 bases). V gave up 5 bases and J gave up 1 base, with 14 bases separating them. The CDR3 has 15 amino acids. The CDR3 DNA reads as TGTGCCAGCAGTGTCTCTGGCAGGGCGAACACTGAAGCTTTCTTT. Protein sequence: CASSVSGRANTEAFF.

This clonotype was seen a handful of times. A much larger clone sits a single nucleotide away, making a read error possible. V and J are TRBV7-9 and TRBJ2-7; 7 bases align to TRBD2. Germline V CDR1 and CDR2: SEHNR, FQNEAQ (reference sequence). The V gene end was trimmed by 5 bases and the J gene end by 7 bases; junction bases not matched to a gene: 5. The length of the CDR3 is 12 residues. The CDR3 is CASSGLGGEQYF. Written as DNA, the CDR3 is TGTGCCAGCAGCGGACTAGGCGGTGAGCAGTACTTC.

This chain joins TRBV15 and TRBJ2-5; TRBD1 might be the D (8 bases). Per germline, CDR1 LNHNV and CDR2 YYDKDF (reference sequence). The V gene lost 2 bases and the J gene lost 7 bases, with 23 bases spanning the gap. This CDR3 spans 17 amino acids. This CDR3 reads CATSRRTGTIPRWTQYF. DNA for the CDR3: TGTGCCACCAGCAGAAGGACAGGGACTATTCCAAGATGGACCCAGTACTTC.

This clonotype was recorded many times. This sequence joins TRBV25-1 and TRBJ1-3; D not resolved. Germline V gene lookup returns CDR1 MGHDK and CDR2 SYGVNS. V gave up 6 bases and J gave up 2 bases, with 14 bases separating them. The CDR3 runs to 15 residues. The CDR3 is CASSGGRKAGNTIYF. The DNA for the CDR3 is TGTGCCAGCAGCGGAGGGAGAAAGGCTGGAAACACCATATATTTT. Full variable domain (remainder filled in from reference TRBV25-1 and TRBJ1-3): EADIYQTPRYLVIGTGKKITLECSQTMGHDKMYWYQQDPGMELHLIHYSYGVNSTEKGDLSSESTVSRIRTEHFPLTLESARPSHTSQYLCASSGGRKAGNTIYFGEGSWLTVV.

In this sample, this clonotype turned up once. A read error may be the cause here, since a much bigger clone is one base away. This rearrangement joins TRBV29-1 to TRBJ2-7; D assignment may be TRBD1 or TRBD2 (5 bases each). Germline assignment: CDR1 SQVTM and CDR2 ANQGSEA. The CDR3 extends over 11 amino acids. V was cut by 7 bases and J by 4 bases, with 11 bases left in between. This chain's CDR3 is CSGRGVYEQYF. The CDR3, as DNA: TGCAGCGGCCGGGGCGTATACGAGCAGTACTTC.

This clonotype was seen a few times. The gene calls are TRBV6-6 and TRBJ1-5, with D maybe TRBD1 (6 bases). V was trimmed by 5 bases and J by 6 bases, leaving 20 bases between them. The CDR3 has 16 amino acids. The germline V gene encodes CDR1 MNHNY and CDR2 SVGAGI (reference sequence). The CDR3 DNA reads TGTGCCAGCAGTGGCCGGCTAACAGGGAGAAGTCAGCCCCAGCATTTT. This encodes CASSGRLTGRSQPQHF.

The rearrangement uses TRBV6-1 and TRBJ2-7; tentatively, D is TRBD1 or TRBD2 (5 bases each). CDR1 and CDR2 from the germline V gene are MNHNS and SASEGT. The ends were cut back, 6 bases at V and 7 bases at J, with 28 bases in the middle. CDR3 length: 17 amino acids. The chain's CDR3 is CASRQSVIRGASREQYF. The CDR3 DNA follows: TGTGCCAGCAGGCAGAGCGTCATCCGGGGCGCCTCTAGGGAGCAGTACTTC.

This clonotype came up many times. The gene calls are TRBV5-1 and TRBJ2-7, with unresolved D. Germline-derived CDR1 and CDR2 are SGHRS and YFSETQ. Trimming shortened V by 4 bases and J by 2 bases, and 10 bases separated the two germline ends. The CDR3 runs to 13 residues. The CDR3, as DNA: TGCGCCAGCAGCCTGGCTGACGCCTACGAGCAGTACTTC. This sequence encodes CASSLADAYEQYF. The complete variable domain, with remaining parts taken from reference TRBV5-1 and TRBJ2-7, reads KAGVTQTPRYLIKTRGQQVTLSCSPISGHRSVSWYQQTPGQGLQFLFEYFSETQRNKGNFPGRFSGRQFSNSRSEMNVSTLELGDSALYLCASSLADAYEQYFGPGTRLTVT.

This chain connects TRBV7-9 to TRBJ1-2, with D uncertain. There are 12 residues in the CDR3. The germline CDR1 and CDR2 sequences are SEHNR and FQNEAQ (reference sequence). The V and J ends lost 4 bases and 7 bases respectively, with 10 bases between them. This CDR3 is CASSWSEGGYTF. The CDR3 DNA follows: TGTGCCAGCAGCTGGAGCGAAGGTGGCTACACCTTC.

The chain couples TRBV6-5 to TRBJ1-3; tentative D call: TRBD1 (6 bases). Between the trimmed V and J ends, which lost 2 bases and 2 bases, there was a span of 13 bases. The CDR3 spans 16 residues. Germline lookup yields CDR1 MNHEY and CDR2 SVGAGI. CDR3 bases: TGTGCCAGCAGTTACCAGGCCCCAGGGGCTGGAAACACCATATATTTT. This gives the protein CASSYQAPGAGNTIYF.

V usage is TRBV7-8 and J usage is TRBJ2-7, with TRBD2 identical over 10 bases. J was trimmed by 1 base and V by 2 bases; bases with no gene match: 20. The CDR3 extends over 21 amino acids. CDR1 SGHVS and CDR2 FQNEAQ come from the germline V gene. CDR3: CASSLSRGGTDVAGGSYEQYF. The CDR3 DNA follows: TGTGCCAGCAGCTTATCGCGGGGGGGAACTGATGTAGCGGGGGGATCCTACGAGCAGTACTTC.

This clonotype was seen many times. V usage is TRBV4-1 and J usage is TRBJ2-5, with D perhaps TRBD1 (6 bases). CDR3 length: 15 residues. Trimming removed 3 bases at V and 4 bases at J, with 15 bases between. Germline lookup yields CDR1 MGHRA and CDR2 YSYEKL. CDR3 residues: CASSHQQGAGETQYF. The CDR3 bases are TGCGCCAGCAGCCATCAACAGGGTGCAGGAGAGACCCAGTACTTC.